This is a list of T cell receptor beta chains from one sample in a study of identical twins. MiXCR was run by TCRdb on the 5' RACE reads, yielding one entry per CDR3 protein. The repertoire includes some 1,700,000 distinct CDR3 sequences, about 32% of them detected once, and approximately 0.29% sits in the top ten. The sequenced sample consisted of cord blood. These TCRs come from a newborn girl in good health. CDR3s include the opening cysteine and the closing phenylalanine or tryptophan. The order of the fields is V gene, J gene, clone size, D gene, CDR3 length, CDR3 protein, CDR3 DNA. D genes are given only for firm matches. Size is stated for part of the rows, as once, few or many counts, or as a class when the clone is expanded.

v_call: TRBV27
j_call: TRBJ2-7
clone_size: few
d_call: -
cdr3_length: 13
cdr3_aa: CASSASRNYEQYF
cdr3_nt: TGTGCCAGCAGCGCGTCGCGGAACTACGAGCAGTACTTC

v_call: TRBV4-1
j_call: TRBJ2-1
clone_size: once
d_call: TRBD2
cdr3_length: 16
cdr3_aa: CASSGARSGIYNEQFF
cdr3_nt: TGCGCCAGCAGCGGGGCGAGAAGCGGGATCTACAATGAGCAGTTCTTC

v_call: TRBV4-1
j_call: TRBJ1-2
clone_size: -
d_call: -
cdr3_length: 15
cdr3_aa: CASSQALNRDYGYTF
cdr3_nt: TGCGCCAGCAGCCAAGCCCTTAACAGGGACTATGGCTACACCTTC

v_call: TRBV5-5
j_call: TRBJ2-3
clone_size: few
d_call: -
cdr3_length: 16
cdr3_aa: CASTGRGAGSTDTQYF
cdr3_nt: TGTGCCAGCACCGGACGGGGGGCGGGTAGCACAGATACGCAGTATTTT

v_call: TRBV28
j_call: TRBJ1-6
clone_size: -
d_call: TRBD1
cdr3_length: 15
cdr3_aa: CASRPWDRLNSPLHF
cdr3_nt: TGTGCCAGCAGACCCTGGGACAGGCTTAATTCACCCCTCCACTTT

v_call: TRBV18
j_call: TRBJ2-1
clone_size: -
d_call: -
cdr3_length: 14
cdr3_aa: CASSPSPQGYEQFF
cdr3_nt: TGTGCCAGCTCACCTTCCCCACAGGGTTACGAGCAGTTCTTC

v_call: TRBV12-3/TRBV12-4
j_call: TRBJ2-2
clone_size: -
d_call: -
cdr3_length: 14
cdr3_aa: CASSPGVDTGELFF
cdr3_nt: TGTGCCAGCAGTCCCGGGGTCGACACCGGGGAGCTGTTTTTT

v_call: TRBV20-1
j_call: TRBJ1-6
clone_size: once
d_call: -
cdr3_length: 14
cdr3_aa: CSATPGRRNSPLHF
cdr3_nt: TGCAGTGCCACACCGGGACGCAGGAATTCACCCCTCCACTTT

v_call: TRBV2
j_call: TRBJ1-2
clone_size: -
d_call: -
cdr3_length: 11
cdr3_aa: CASEGNYGYTF
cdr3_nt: TGTGCCAGCGAGGGTAACTATGGCTACACCTTC

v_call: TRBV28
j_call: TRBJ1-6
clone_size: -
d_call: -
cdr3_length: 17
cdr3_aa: CASSFGHGGSYNSPLHF
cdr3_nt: TGTGCCAGCAGTTTCGGGCATGGGGGGTCCTATAATTCACCCCTCCACTTT

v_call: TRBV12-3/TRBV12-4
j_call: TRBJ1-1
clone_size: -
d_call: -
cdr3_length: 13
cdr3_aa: CASRREFNTEAFF
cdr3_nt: TGTGCCAGCAGGAGGGAATTCAACACTGAAGCTTTCTTT

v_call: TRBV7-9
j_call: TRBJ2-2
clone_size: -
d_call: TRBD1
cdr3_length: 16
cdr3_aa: CASSLRDRGDTGELFF
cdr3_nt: TGTGCCAGCAGCTTACGAGACAGGGGGGACACCGGGGAGCTGTTTTTT

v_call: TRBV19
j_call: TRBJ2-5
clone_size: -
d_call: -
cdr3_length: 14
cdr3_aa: CASSMWLDQETQYF
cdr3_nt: TGTGCCAGTAGTATGTGGCTAGACCAAGAGACCCAGTACTTC

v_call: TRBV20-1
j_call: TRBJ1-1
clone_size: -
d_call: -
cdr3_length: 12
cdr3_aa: CSAIPWNTEAFF
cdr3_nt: TGCAGTGCTATCCCTTGGAACACTGAAGCTTTCTTT

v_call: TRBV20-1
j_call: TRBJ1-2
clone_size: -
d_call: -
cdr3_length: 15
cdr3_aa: CSASISDRLNYDYIF
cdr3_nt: TGCAGTGCTAGTATATCGGACCGCCTTAACTATGACTACATCTTC

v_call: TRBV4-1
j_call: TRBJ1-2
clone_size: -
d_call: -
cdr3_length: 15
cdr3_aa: CASSHWTDPNYGYTF
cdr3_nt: TGCGCCAGCAGCCATTGGACAGATCCTAACTATGGCTACACCTTC

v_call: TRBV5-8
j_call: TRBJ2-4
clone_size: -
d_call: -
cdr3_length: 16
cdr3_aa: CASSLQFGVAKNIQYF
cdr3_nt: TGTGCCAGCAGCTTGCAATTCGGGGTAGCCAAAAACATTCAGTACTTC

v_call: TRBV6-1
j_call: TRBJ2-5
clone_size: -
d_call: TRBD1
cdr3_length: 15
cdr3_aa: CASSARTGSPETQYF
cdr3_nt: TGTGCCAGCAGTGCCCGGACAGGGTCCCCAGAGACCCAGTACTTC

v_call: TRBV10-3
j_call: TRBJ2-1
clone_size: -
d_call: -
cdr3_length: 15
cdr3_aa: CAISESGATYNEQFF
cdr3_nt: TGTGCCATCAGTGAGTCGGGGGCAACCTACAATGAGCAGTTCTTC

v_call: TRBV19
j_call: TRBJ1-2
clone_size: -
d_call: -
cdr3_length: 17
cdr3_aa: CASSITRGSFGSYGYTF
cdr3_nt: TGTGCCAGTAGTATTACAAGGGGCTCCTTTGGAAGCTATGGCTACACCTTC

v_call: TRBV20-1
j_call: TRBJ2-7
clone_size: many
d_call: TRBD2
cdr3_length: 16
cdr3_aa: CSARDGLGGPPYEQYF
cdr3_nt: TGCAGTGCTAGAGATGGTTTGGGAGGGCCCCCCTACGAGCAGTACTTC

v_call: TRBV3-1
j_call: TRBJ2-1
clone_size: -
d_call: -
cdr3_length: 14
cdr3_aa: CASSQVSMVDEQFF
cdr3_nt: TGTGCCAGCAGCCAAGTTTCGATGGTTGACGAGCAGTTCTTC

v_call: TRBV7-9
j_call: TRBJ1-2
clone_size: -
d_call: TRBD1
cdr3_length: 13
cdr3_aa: CASSPRGNCGYTF
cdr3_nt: TGTGCCAGCAGCCCCAGGGGGAACTGTGGCTACACCTTC

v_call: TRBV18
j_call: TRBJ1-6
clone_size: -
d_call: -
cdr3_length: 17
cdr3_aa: CASSPDRPSSYNSPLHF
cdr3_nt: TGTGCCAGCTCACCCGACAGGCCGAGCTCCTATAATTCACCCCTCCACTTT

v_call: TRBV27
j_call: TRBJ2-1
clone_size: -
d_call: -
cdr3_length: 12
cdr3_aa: CASRAPLARQFF
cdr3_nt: TGTGCCAGCAGGGCCCCTCTAGCACGGCAGTTCTTC

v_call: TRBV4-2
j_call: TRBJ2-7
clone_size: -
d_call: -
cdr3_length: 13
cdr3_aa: CASSQEYRDKQYF
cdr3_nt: TGTGCCAGCAGCCAAGAGTATCGAGACAAGCAGTACTTC

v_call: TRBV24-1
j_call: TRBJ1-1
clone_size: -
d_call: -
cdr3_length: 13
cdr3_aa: CATSGGPNTEAFF
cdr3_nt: TGTGCCACCAGCGGGGGGCCCAACACTGAAGCTTTCTTT

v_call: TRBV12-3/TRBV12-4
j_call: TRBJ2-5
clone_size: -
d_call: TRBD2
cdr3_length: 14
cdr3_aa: CASSLRSGGNEQYF
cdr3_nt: TGTGCCAGCAGTTTACGCAGCGGGGGAAATGAGCAGTACTTC

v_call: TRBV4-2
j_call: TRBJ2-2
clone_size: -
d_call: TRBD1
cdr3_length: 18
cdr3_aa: CASSQDSRQGAGTGELFF
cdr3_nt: TGTGCCAGCAGCCAAGATAGTCGACAGGGGGCTGGCACCGGGGAGCTGTTTTTT

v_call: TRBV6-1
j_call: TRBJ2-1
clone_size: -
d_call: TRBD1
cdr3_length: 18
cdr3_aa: CASSLNKSRDRVYNEQFF
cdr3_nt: TGTGCCAGCAGCCTAAACAAATCCCGGGACAGGGTCTACAATGAGCAGTTCTTC

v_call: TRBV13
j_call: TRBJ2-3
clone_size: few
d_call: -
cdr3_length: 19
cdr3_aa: CASSLKARVRSAGTDTQYF
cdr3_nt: TGTGCCAGCAGCTTAAAGGCGAGGGTTAGGAGCGCCGGCACAGATACGCAGTATTTT

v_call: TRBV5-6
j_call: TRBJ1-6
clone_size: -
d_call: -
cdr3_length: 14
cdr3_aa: CASSTGHYNSPLHF
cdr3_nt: TGTGCCAGCAGCACGGGACATTATAATTCACCCCTCCACTTT

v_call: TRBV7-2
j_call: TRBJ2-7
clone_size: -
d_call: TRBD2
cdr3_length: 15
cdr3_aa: CASGLTSGRAYEQYF
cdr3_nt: TGTGCCAGCGGCCTAACTAGCGGGAGGGCCTACGAGCAGTACTTC

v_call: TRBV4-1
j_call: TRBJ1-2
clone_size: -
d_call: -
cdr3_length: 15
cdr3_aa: CASSQVTEAYYGYTF
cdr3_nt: TGCGCCAGCAGCCAAGTTACTGAGGCCTACTATGGCTACACCTTC

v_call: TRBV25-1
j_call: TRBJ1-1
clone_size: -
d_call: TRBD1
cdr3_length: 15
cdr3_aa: CASSVGTGGNTEAFF
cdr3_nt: TGTGCCAGCAGTGTTGGGACAGGGGGCAACACTGAAGCTTTCTTT

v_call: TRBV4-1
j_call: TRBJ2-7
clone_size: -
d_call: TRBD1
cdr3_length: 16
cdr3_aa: CASSQDWGTGAYEQYF
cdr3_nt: TGCGCCAGCAGCCAAGATTGGGGGACAGGGGCCTACGAGCAGTACTTC

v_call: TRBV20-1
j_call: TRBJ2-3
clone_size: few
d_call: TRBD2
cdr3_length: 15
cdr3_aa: CSARVWGTSPDTQYF
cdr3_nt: TGCAGTGCTAGAGTATGGGGGACTAGCCCAGATACGCAGTATTTT

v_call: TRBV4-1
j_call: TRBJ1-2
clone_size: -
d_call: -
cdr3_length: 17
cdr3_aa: CASSQGRVRGYNYGYTF
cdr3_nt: TGCGCCAGCAGCCAAGGAAGGGTGAGGGGATACAACTATGGCTACACCTTC

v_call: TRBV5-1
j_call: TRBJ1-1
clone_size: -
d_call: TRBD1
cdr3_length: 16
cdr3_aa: CASSYATRGPNTEAFF
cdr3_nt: TGCGCCAGCAGCTACGCAACCAGGGGGCCAAACACTGAAGCTTTCTTT